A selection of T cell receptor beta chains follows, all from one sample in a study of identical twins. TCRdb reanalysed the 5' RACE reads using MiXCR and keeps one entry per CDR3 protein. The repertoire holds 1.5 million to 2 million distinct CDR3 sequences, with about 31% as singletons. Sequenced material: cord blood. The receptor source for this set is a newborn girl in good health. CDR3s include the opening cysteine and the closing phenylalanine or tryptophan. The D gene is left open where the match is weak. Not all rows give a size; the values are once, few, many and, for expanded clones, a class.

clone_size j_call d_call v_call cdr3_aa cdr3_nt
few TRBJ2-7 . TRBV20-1 CSARFGSPPGEQYF TGCAGTGCTAGATTCGGCAGTCCGCCCGGGGAGCAGTACTTC
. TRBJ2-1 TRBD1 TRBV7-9 CASSTHYRDRVYNEQFF TGTGCCAGCAGCACACACTACCGGGACAGGGTCTACAATGAGCAGTTCTTC
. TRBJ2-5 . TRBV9 CASSVGASEGLGEQYF TGTGCCAGCAGCGTAGGAGCTAGCGAGGGTTTGGGTGAGCAGTACTTC
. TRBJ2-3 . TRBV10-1 CASSESPTRDTQYF TGCGCCAGCAGTGAGTCGCCGACCAGGGATACGCAGTATTTT
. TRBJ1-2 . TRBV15 CATSREASGTFYGYTF TGTGCCACCAGCAGAGAAGCATCGGGGACTTTTTATGGCTACACCTTC
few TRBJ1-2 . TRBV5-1 CASSLLGDGYGYTF TGCGCCAGCAGCTTGTTAGGAGACGGCTATGGCTACACCTTC
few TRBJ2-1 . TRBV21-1 CASSPQNGTPSYNEQFF TGTGCCAGCAGCCCTCAAAACGGGACTCCTTCATACAATGAGCAGTTCTTC
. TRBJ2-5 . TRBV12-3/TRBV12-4 CASSEGQVEGEWYF TGTGCCAGCAGTGAGGGGCAGGTAGAGGGGGAATGGTACTTC
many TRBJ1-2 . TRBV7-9 CASSLAGLKADYGYTF TGTGCCAGCAGCTTAGCTGGACTTAAGGCGGACTATGGCTACACCTTC
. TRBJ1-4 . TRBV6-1 CASSDKVREKLFF TGTGCCAGCAGTGATAAGGTCCGCGAAAAACTGTTTTTT
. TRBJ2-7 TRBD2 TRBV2 CASSVRTSGSLNEQYF TGTGCCAGCAGTGTCAGGACTAGCGGGAGTCTGAACGAGCAGTACTTC
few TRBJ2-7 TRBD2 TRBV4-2 CASSQDLAGDLYEQYF TGTGCCAGCAGCCAGGACCTAGCGGGAGATTTGTACGAGCAGTACTTC
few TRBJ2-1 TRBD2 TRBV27 CASSTRTSGSYEQFF TGTGCCAGCAGTACAAGGACTAGCGGGAGCTATGAGCAGTTCTTC
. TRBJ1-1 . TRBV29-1 CSVEDRTTGGGGTEAFF TGCAGCGTTGAAGATCGGACGACGGGTGGGGGTGGCACTGAAGCTTTCTTT
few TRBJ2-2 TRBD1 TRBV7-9 CASSSYRGDTGELFF TGTGCCAGCAGCTCCTACAGGGGCGACACCGGGGAGCTGTTTTTT
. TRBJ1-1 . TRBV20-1 CSVQTVNTEAFF TGCAGTGTCCAGACTGTGAACACTGAAGCTTTCTTT
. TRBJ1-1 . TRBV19 CASRIRPNTEAFF TGTGCCAGTAGGATAAGGCCGAACACTGAAGCTTTCTTT
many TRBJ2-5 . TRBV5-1 CASSLLPETQYF TGCGCCAGCAGCTTACTTCCAGAGACCCAGTACTTC
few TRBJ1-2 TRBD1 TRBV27 CASKRTGQYGYTF TGTGCCAGCAAGAGGACAGGGCAATATGGCTACACCTTC
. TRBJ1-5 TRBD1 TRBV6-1 CASSPLGQGGQPQHF TGTGCCAGCAGTCCATTGGGACAGGGGGGTCAGCCCCAGCATTTT
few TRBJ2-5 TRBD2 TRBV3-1 CASSQVRTSAQETQYF TGTGCCAGCAGCCAAGTACGGACTAGCGCCCAAGAGACCCAGTACTTC
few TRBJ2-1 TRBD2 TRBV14 CASSRRLAGGLYNEQFF TGTGCCAGCAGCCGCAGACTAGCGGGAGGCCTCTACAATGAGCAGTTCTTC
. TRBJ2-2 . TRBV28 CASSLFGLNTGELFF TGTGCCAGCAGTTTATTCGGCTTGAACACCGGGGAGCTGTTTTTT
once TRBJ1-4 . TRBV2 CASSEGGGGEKLFF TGTGCCAGCAGTGAAGGGGGAGGAGGCGAAAAACTGTTTTTT
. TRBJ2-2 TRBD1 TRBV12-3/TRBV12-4 CASTPFPPGTGNTGELFF TGTGCCAGCACTCCCTTTCCCCCCGGGACAGGTAACACCGGGGAGCTGTTTTTT
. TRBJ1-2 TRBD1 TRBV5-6 CASSLTRTGNYGYTF TGTGCCAGCAGCTTAACAAGGACAGGGAACTATGGCTACACCTTC
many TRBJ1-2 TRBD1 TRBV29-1 CSVVTGTGLGYGYTF TGCAGCGTTGTGACCGGGACAGGGCTAGGCTATGGCTACACCTTC
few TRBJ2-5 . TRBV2 CASSEQRQETQYF TGTGCCAGCAGTGAACAGCGCCAAGAGACCCAGTACTTC
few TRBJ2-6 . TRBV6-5 CASSNLVPLSGANVLTF TGTGCCAGCAGTAACCTAGTTCCCCTCTCTGGGGCCAACGTCCTGACTTTC
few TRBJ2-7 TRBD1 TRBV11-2 CASSSGYPGQGSYEQYF TGTGCCAGCAGCTCAGGGTATCCGGGACAGGGGTCCTACGAGCAGTACTTC
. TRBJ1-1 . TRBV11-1 CASSHNFLDKNTEAFF TGTGCCAGCAGCCATAATTTCCTCGACAAGAACACTGAAGCTTTCTTT
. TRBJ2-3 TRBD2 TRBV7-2 CASSLARSSGTDTQYF TGTGCCAGCAGCTTAGCGCGGTCTAGCGGGACGGATACGCAGTATTTT
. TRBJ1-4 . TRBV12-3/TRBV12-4 CASSLARGGNEKLFF TGTGCCAGCAGTTTAGCACGGGGGGGGAATGAAAAACTGTTTTTT
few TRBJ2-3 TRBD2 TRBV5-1 CASSFFGGGTDTQYF TGCGCCAGCAGCTTTTTTGGGGGGGGCACAGATACGCAGTATTTT
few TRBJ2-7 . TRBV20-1 CSARGEPSFNEQYF TGCAGTGCTAGAGGGGAACCTAGCTTCAATGAGCAGTACTTC
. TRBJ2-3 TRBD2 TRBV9 CASSVGTSGGILTDTQYF TGTGCCAGCAGCGTTGGGACTAGCGGGGGGATCCTCACAGATACGCAGTATTTT
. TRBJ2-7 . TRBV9 CASSGWGDDEQYF TGTGCCAGCAGCGGGTGGGGTGACGACGAGCAGTACTTC
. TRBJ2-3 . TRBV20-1 CSATRGAGGTDTQYF TGCAGTGCCACCCGGGGGGCGGGTGGCACAGATACGCAGTATTTT
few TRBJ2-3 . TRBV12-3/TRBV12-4 CASIRGLTDTQYF TGTGCCAGCATTCGAGGGCTCACAGATACGCAGTATTTT
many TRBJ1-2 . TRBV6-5 CASSLITERNYGYTF TGTGCCAGCAGTTTAATCACCGAAAGAAACTATGGCTACACCTTC
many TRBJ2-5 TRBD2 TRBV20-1 CSAGLAGIQETQYF TGCAGTGCTGGACTAGCGGGAATCCAAGAGACCCAGTACTTC
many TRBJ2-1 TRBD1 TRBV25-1 CASSESGGAYNEQFF TGTGCCAGCAGTGAATCAGGGGGCGCCTACAATGAGCAGTTCTTC
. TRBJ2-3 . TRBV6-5 CASSYSTWESTDTQYF TGTGCCAGCAGTTACTCGACTTGGGAGAGCACAGATACGCAGTATTTT
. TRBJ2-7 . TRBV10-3 CAISESTEQYNEQYF TGTGCCATCAGTGAGTCGACGGAGCAGTACAATGAGCAGTACTTC
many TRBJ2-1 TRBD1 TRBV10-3 CAFSPQGAEQFF TGTGCCTTTAGTCCCCAGGGGGCAGAGCAGTTCTTC
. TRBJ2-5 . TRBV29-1 CSVEDGDWPGYYNEQYF TGCAGCGTTGAAGATGGGGACTGGCCGGGTTATTACAATGAGCAGTACTTC
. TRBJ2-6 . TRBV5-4 CASSLAVGTLRITGANVLTF TGTGCCAGCAGCTTGGCTGTTGGGACATTACGAATCACTGGGGCCAACGTCCTGACTTTC
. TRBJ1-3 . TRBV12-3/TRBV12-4 CASSLGLHSGNTIYF TGTGCCAGCAGTTTGGGTCTCCACTCTGGAAACACCATATATTTT
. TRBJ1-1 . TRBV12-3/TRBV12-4 CAGSLRFEAFF TGTGCCGGCAGTTTAAGGTTTGAAGCTTTCTTT